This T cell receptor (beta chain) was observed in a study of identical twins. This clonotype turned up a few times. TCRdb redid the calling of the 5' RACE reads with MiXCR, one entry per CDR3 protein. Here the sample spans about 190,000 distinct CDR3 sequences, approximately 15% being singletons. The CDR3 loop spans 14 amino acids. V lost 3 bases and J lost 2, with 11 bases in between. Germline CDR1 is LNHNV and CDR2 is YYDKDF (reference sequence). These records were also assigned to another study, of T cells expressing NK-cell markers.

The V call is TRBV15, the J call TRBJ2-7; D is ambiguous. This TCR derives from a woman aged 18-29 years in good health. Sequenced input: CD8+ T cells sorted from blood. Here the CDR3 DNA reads TGTGCCACCAGCAGGGAACAGCGTCCCTACGAGCAGTACTTC. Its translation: CATSREQRPYEQYF.